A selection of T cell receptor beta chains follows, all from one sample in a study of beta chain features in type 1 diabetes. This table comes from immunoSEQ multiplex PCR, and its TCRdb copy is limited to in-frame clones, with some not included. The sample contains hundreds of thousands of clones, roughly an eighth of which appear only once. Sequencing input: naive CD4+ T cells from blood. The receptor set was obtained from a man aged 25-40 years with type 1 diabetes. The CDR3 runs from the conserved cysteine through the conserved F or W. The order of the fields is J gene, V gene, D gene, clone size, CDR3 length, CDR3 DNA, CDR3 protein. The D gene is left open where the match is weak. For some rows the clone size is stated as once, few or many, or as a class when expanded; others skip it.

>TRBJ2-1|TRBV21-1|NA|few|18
TGTGCCAGCAGCAAAGCGATCCCCCTAGCGGAACCATACAATGAGCAGTTCTTC
CASSKAIPLAEPYNEQFF
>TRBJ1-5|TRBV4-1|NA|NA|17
TGCGCCAGCAGCCAAGATCTAGGGGCAGGGGACAATCAGCCCCAGCATTTT
CASSQDLGAGDNQPQHF
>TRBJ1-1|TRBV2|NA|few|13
TGTGCCAGCAGCCAAGGAGTGAACACTGAAGCTTTCTTT
CASSQGVNTEAFF
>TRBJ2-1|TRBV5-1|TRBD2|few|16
TGCGCCAGCAGCCCAGGACTAGCGGGAGGGACAAGCGAGCAGTTCTTC
CASSPGLAGGTSEQFF
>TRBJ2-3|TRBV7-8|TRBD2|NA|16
TGTGCCAGCAGCTACGGGACTAGCCGGGACCTTGATACGCAGTATTTT
CASSYGTSRDLDTQYF
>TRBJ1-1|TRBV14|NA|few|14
TGTGCCAGCAGCCAATACTCCCTCAGAGGTGAAGCTTTCTTT
CASSQYSLRGEAFF
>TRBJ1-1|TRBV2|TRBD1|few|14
TGTGCCAGCAGGTCGGGACAGCTGAACACTGAAGCTTTCTTT
CASRSGQLNTEAFF
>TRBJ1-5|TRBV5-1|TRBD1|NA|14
TGCGCCAGCAGCTTAACGACAGGGGATCAGCCCCAGCATTTT
CASSLTTGDQPQHF
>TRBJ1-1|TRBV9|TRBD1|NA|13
TGTGCCAGCAGCGTTTCGACAGGGACTGAAGCTTTCTTT
CASSVSTGTEAFF
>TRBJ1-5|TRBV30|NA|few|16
TGTGCCTGGAGTGTACAACGACTGATTGTTGGGGCGCCCCAGCATTTT
CAWSVQRLIVGAPQHF
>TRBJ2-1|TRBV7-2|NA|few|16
TGTGCCAGCAGCTTCGTCGGGTACCCCCCTGGCAATGAGCAGTTCTTC
CASSFVGYPPGNEQFF
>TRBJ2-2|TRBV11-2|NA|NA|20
TGTGCCAGCAGCTTAGATCGTCCGACAGTATACTACCGAGACACCGGGGAGCTGTTTTTT
CASSLDRPTVYYRDTGELFF
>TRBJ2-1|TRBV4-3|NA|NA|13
TGCGCCAGCAGCTTTACAGTGGGCAATGAGCAGTTCTTC
CASSFTVGNEQFF
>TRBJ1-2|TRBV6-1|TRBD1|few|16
TGTGCCAGCAGTGAACGGACAGGGACTATTATCTATGGCTACACCTTC
CASSERTGTIIYGYTF
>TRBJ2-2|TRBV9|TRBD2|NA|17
TGTGCCAGCAGCTCGGGACTAGCGGGGGCGAACACCGGGGAGCTGTTTTTT
CASSSGLAGANTGELFF
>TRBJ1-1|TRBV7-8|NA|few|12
TGTGCCAGCAGCTCCTCGGGGGCTGAAGCTTTCTTT
CASSSSGAEAFF
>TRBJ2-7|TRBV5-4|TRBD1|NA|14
TGTGCCAGCAGCTCGACAGGGGGCCCCTACGAGCAGTACTTC
CASSSTGGPYEQYF
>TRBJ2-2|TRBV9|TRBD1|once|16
TGTGCCAGCAGCGTTTTCCGGGACAGGGTGACCGGGGAGCTGTTTTTT
CASSVFRDRVTGELFF
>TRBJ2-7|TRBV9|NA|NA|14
TGTGCCAGCAGCGTAAACAACCAGAACTACGAGCAGTACTTC
CASSVNNQNYEQYF
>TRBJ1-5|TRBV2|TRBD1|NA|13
TGTGCCGGGAAGCCAGGGGGAAATCAGCCCCAGCATTTT
CAGKPGGNQPQHF
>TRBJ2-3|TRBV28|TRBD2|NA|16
TGTGCCAGCAGTTCGCCGGCTAGCGGGAGCACAGATACGCAGTATTTT
CASSSPASGSTDTQYF
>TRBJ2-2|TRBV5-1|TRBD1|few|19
TGCGCCAGCAGCTTGACCGGGACAGGGGATCGCGCGAACACCGGGGAGCTGTTTTTT
CASSLTGTGDRANTGELFF
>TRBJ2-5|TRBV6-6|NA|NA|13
TGTGCCAGCACCCCGGCTAGCCCCACCTCTCAGTACTTC
CASTPASPTSQYF
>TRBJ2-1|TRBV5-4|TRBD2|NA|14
TGTGCCAGCAGCTTGAACCTGGCTAGCGGAAAGCAGTTCTTC
CASSLNLASGKQFF
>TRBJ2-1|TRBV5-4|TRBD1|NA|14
TGTGCCAGCAGCTTAGAGGACAGGGTGGGTGAGCAGTTCTTC
CASSLEDRVGEQFF
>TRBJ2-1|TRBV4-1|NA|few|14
TGCGCCAGCAGCCCCTCTGGGACTCTGAATGAGCAGTTCTTC
CASSPSGTLNEQFF
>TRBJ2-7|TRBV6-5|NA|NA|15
TGTGCCAGCAGTTACTCGAGTCATGGTGCCTACGAGCAGTACTTC
CASSYSSHGAYEQYF
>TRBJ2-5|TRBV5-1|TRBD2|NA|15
TGCGCCAGCAGTTACCTGGGGCTAGCGGTAGAGACCCAGTACTTC
CASSYLGLAVETQYF
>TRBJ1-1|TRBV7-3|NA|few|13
TGTGCCAGCAGCTTAGAGCGGAACACTGAAGCTTTCTTT
CASSLERNTEAFF
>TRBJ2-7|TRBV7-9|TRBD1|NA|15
TGTGCCAGCAGCTTAACAGGGGGTACCCGCTACGAGCAGTACTTC
CASSLTGGTRYEQYF
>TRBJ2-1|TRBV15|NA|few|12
TGTGCCACCAGCAGAGCTTTATATGAGCAGTTCTTC
CATSRALYEQFF
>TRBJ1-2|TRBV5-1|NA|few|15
TGCGCCAGCAGCTTTGGCGCCGGGTATGACTATGGCTACACCTTC
CASSFGAGYDYGYTF
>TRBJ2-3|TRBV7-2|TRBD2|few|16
TGTGCCAGCAGCCCCCGGCGGACTAGGAGCACAGATACGCAGTATTTT
CASSPRRTRSTDTQYF
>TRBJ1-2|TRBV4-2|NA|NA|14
TGTGCCAGCAGCCAAACAGGGCCGAACTATGGCTACACCTTC
CASSQTGPNYGYTF
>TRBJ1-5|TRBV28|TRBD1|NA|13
TGTGCCAGCAGGGGTACAGGGGTTCAGCCCCAGCATTTT
CASRGTGVQPQHF
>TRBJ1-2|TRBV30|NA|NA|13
TGTGCCTGGAGTTTAACAGGGAACTATGGCTACACCTTC
CAWSLTGNYGYTF
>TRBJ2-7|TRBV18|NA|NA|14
TGTGCCAGCTCTTTCTTTCAGCGGGTCTACGAGCAGTACTTC
CASSFFQRVYEQYF
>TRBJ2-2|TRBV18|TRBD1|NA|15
TGTGCCAGCTCACCCCGGACAGGGAACACCGGGGAGCTGTTTTTT
CASSPRTGNTGELFF
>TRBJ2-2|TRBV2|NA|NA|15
TGTGCCAGCGGAGGAGCCAAAACGAACACCGGGGAGCTGTTTTTT
CASGGAKTNTGELFF
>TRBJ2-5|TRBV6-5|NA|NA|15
TGTGCCAGCAGTTCCCCTAGACGGTACCAAGAGACCCAGTACTTC
CASSSPRRYQETQYF
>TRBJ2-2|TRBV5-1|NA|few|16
TGCGCCAGCAGCCAAAGAACCGGGACACAAACCGGGGAGCTGTTTTTT
CASSQRTGTQTGELFF